This TCR beta chain was observed in a study of cytomegalovirus exposure and HLA in healthy donors. Findings of the study overall: As was reported, the classifier diagnosed cytomegalovirus status with high specificity and sensitivity. Listed as cytomegalovirus-associated were 164 TCR beta chains. Later analysis showed most CMV-associated TCR beta chains appearing HLA-restricted.

Vbeta (60) and Jbeta (13) primers were used in the PCR. Generated by immunoSEQ multiplex PCR, the TCRdb table keeps only in-frame clones and is missing some. The sample has around 91,000 clones; 78% are singletons. The CDR3 covers 16 residues. The ends lost 1 base at V and 0 bases at J; junction bases unmatched: 5. Looked up from germline, CDR1 is SGHKS and CDR2 is YYEKEE (reference sequence). Details on this clone: The antigen is undetermined.

The sequencing sample was made of PBMCs. The sequence was obtained from a male donor in good health and CMV-seropositive. This chain joins TRBV5-5 and TRBJ1-1; 8 bases align to TRBD1. For the CDR3, the DNA is TGTGCCAGCAGCTTGTCGGGACAGGCAGTGAACACTGAAGCTTTCTTT. Translating it yields CASSLSGQAVNTEAFF.